This is a list of T cell receptor beta chains from one sample in a study of T cell repertoires in cytomegalovirus infection. Their specific antigens are unknown. TCRdb fed the reads into MiXCR, producing one record per CDR3 protein. The data show about 920,000 distinct CDR3 sequences, with 30% to 40% seen just once and 13% held by the top ten. The source was cultured CD8+ T cells from PBMCs, collected from culture after CMV antigen stimulation. Every receptor here comes from a human donor in good health (CMV status not recorded). Some clones in this sample may be carry-over from other donors' samples. The CDR3 runs from the conserved cysteine through the conserved F or W. The D gene is left open where the match is weak. Where a row states a size, it is once, few, many or the class of an expanded clone; other rows omit it.

TRBJ1-1	TRBV18	TRBD1	-	CASSPGGQGALNTEAFF	TGTGCCAGCTCACCCGGGGGACAGGGGGCTTTGAACACTGAAGCTTTCTTT
TRBJ2-2	TRBV5-1	-	many	CASSLDGTGELFF	TGCGCCAGCAGCTTGGACGGCACCGGGGAGCTGTTTTTT
TRBJ1-2	TRBV12-3/TRBV12-4	-	-	CASSLVRVGGYTF	TGTGCCAGCAGTTTGGTCAGGGTGGGTGGCTACACCTTC
TRBJ2-2	TRBV20-1	-	-	CSGAWETGELFF	TGCAGTGGGGCCTGGGAGACCGGGGAGCTGTTTTTT
TRBJ1-1	TRBV6-5	-	few	CASSYSALNTEAFF	TGTGCCAGCAGTTACTCTGCTTTGAACACTGAAGCTTTCTTT
TRBJ2-4	TRBV7-3	-	-	CASSFTRGLAKNIQYF	TGTGCCAGCAGCTTTACGCGGGGTCTCGCCAAAAACATTCAGTACTTC
TRBJ2-3	TRBV6-5	TRBD2	few	CASSTGLAGITDTQYF	TGTGCCAGCAGTACGGGACTAGCGGGGATCACAGATACGCAGTATTTT
TRBJ2-2	TRBV28	TRBD1	-	CASSFATGANTGELFF	TGTGCCAGCAGTTTTGCGACAGGGGCAAACACCGGGGAGCTGTTTTTT
TRBJ1-1	TRBV12-3/TRBV12-4	-	many	CASSRFGEGEAFF	TGTGCCAGCAGCCGGTTTGGTGAGGGTGAAGCTTTCTTT
TRBJ2-3	TRBV27	-	-	CATLRGGTDTQYF	TGTGCCACGCTGAGGGGTGGGACAGATACGCAGTATTTT
TRBJ2-2	TRBV29-1	-	-	CSVTKANTGELFF	TGCAGCGTTACAAAAGCGAACACCGGGGAGCTGTTTTTT
TRBJ2-5	TRBV7-6	-	-	CASSLGGGGQETRYF	TGTGCCAGCAGCTTAGGTGGTGGAGGGCAAGAGACCCGGTACTTC
TRBJ1-4	TRBV15	-	-	CATSRDGVRDPNEKLFF	TGTGCCACCAGCAGAGATGGGGTCAGGGACCCTAATGAAAAACTGTTTTTT
TRBJ2-1	TRBV6-2/TRBV6-3	-	-	CASLGGGSSYNEQFF	TGTGCCAGCCTGGGTGGGGGGAGCTCCTACAATGAGCAGTTCTTC
TRBJ1-6	TRBV12-3/TRBV12-4	-	-	CASSPTSQSYSPLHF	TGTGCCAGCAGCCCGACCTCCCAGTCTTATTCACCCCTCCACTTT
TRBJ1-2	TRBV27	-	-	CASSLTATNYGYTF	TGTGCCAGCAGTTTAACAGCCACTAACTATGGCTACACCTTC
TRBJ1-5	TRBV12-3/TRBV12-4	-	-	CASRGTASNQPQHF	TGTGCCAGCAGAGGGACTGCTAGCAATCAGCCCCAGCATTTT
TRBJ1-1	TRBV6-2/TRBV6-3	-	many	CATRDSRGIEAFF	TGTGCCACAAGAGATTCACGGGGGATAGAAGCTTTCTTT
TRBJ1-1	TRBV6-2/TRBV6-3	TRBD1	many	CASSLRVKGTGQGAVSNTEAFF	TGTGCCAGCAGTTTAAGGGTCAAAGGGACGGGACAGGGGGCCGTGTCGAACACTGAAGCTTTCTTT
TRBJ1-1	TRBV7-4	-	-	CASNLSWGGTEAFF	TGTGCCAGCAACTTAAGTTGGGGCGGGACTGAAGCTTTCTTT
TRBJ2-1	TRBV10-3	TRBD2	few	CAITPGLDYNEQFF	TGTGCCATCACTCCTGGACTAGACTACAATGAGCAGTTCTTC
TRBJ2-3	TRBV7-6	-	-	CASSRGDIWTDTQYF	TGTGCCAGCAGCAGGGGGGACATTTGGACAGATACGCAGTATTTT
TRBJ2-1	TRBV4-1	TRBD2	few	CASSQGGLAGGPYEQFF	TGCGCCAGCAGCCAAGGGGGACTAGCGGGGGGGCCTTATGAGCAGTTCTTC
TRBJ2-2	TRBV7-9	-	many	CASSPPAPNTGELFF	TGTGCCAGCAGCCCCCCGGCGCCGAACACCGGGGAGCTGTTTTTT